The subject of this entry is one T cell receptor beta chain. The sample is drawn from a study of cytomegalovirus exposure and HLA in healthy donors. The wider study: There were some 81 million unique TCRs (from HLA-typed donors) in an early data release.

The primer mix had 60 Vbeta and 13 Jbeta primers. Profiled with immunoSEQ multiplex PCR; TCRdb holds only in-frame clones, not every one. The sample lists over 100,000 clones, 77% occurring once. Sequencing was carried out using PBMCs. The sequence derives from a male donor in good health and CMV-seropositive.

CDR3 DNA: TGTGCCAGCAGCGTAGGGACAGGGGATGGGGAGACCCAGTACTTC. Translating it yields CASSVGTGDGETQYF. The gene calls are TRBV9 and TRBJ2-5; 9 nucleotides match TRBD1. Germline CDR1 SGDLS, CDR2 YYNGEE. The CDR3 is 15 amino acids. V shed 0 bases, J shed 5 bases, and the junction held 5 bases outside the gene matches.